This is a list of T cell receptor beta chains from one sample in a study of control samples from healthy donors and cancer patients. Assay: immunoSEQ multiplex PCR; the TCRdb copy retains only in-frame clones and omits some. The repertoire has about 85,000 clones, over 75% of them found once; the top ten carry around 3.5%. The sequenced material came from blood. These receptors were collected from a woman between 18 and 29 years old in good health. Both conserved end residues are part of each CDR3. Each record gives: J gene, V gene, clone size, D gene, CDR3 DNA, CDR3 protein. D genes are given only for firm matches. Some rows mark clone size as missing; the rest say once, few, many or name a class of expanded clone.

TRBJ2-1	TRBV7-2	-	TRBD2	TGTGCCAGCAGCTTAGCTTTACGGGGACTAGCGGGGGGGACCAGCTCCTACAATGAGCAGTTCTTC	CASSLALRGLAGGTSSYNEQFF
TRBJ2-3	TRBV6-1	-	-	TGTGCCAGCAGTGAAGCTCCATTTCCTAGCACAGATACGCAGTATTTT	CASSEAPFPSTDTQYF
TRBJ2-5	TRBV24-1	-	-	TGTGCCACCAGTTCCGGAGGACAGCAAGAGACCCAGTACTTC	CATSSGGQQETQYF
TRBJ2-3	TRBV4-2	-	-	TGTGCCAGCCAGTCCTCGGGGGGCGGCACAGATACGCAGTATTTT	CASQSSGGGTDTQYF
TRBJ1-6	TRBV5-1	-	-	TGCGCCAGCAGCTTGTGGGTGGGCTCGGATTCACCCCTCCACTTT	CASSLWVGSDSPLHF
TRBJ1-2	TRBV3-1/TRBV3-2	once	-	TGTGCCAGCAGCCGCTCCAGTACGACAGCCTATGGCTACACCTTC	CASSRSSTTAYGYTF
TRBJ1-1	TRBV15	-	-	TGTGCCACCAGCAGAGATCGGGTCGACACTGAAGCTTTCTTT	CATSRDRVDTEAFF
TRBJ1-6	TRBV7-3	-	-	TGTGCCAGCAGCCCCGGGCGGGATAATTCACCCCTCCACTTT	CASSPGRDNSPLHF
TRBJ1-2	TRBV10-3	-	TRBD1	TGTGCCATCAGTGACGGGCAGGGGGATCACTATGGCTACACCTTC	CAISDGQGDHYGYTF
TRBJ2-7	TRBV12-3/TRBV12-4	-	-	TGTGCCAGCGGAGGCTACGAGCAGTACTTC	CASGGYEQYF
TRBJ2-3	TRBV9	-	-	TGTGCCAGCAGCGTATCCGGCGTCCCAGATACGCAGTATTTT	CASSVSGVPDTQYF
TRBJ2-7	TRBV28	-	-	TGTGCCAGCAGTCCTAGGTACGAGCAGTACTTC	CASSPRYEQYF
TRBJ1-1	TRBV19	-	-	TGTGCCAGTACTCATGAGGGGCTTGGAACTGAAGCTTTCTTT	CASTHEGLGTEAFF
TRBJ1-1	TRBV5-1	-	-	TGCGCCAGCAGCTTGGGGCTTGGGTTGAACACTGAAGCTTTCTTT	CASSLGLGLNTEAFF
TRBJ1-4	TRBV29-1	-	-	TGCAGCGTTGGGGTCGCAGGGTCTAATGAAAAACTGTTTTTT	CSVGVAGSNEKLFF
TRBJ2-7	TRBV9	-	-	TGTGCCAGCAGCGTAGCTGGAGGGGGCGGCGAGCAGTACTTC	CASSVAGGGGEQYF
TRBJ1-2	TRBV7-2	-	-	TGTGCCAGCAGCTTGGTCCCTGACGGCTACACCTTC	CASSLVPDGYTF
TRBJ1-3	TRBV18	-	-	TGTGCCAGCTCACCACCGGCAGGTGCGGACACCATATATTTT	CASSPPAGADTIYF
TRBJ2-3	TRBV5-6	once	-	TGTGCCAGCAGTGGAGACACAGATACGCAGTATTTT	CASSGDTDTQYF
TRBJ2-7	TRBV18	-	TRBD1	TGTGCCAGCTCACAGGACAGGGGTGCCGAGCAGTACTTC	CASSQDRGAEQYF
TRBJ1-2	TRBV12-3/TRBV12-4	-	TRBD1	TGTGCCAGCAGTCCACAGGGGTATTTGGGCTACACCTTC	CASSPQGYLGYTF
TRBJ1-1	TRBV6-5	-	-	TGTGCCGGCAGTTCCGGTGGGGGTGAAGCTTTCTTT	CAGSSGGGEAFF
TRBJ1-3	TRBV4-1	-	-	TGCGCCAGCAGCCAAGTTGCGCGGGTCCCAACGTTT	CASSQVARVPTF
TRBJ2-3	TRBV7-9	-	-	TGTGCCAGCAGCTTACCCGGGGGGCTGGGGGATACGCAGTATTTT	CASSLPGGLGDTQYF
TRBJ2-2	TRBV5-4	-	-	TGTGCCAGCAGCCACCAAAACACCGGGGAGCTGTTTTTT	CASSHQNTGELFF
TRBJ2-2	TRBV5-1	-	TRBD1	TGCGCCAGCAGCTTGGGACAGGGCTACACCGGGGAGCTGTTTTTT	CASSLGQGYTGELFF
TRBJ1-2	TRBV19	-	TRBD1	TGTGCCAGTACACGGCAGGGGGGAAACTATGGCTACACCTTC	CASTRQGGNYGYTF